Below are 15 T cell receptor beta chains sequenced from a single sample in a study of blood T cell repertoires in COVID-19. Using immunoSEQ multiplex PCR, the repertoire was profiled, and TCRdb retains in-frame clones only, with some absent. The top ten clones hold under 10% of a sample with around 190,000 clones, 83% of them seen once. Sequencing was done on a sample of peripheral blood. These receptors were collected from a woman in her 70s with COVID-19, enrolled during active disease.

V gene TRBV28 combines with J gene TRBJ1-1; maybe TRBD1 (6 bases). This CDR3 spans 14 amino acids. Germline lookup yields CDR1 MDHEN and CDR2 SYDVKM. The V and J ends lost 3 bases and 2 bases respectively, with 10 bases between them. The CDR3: CASSFGGLNTEAFF. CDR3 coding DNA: TGTGCCAGCAGTTTTGGGGGCCTAAACACTGAAGCTTTCTTT. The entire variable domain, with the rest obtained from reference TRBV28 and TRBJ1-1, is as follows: DVKVTQSSRYLVKRTGEKVFLECVQDMDHENMFWYRQDPGLGLRLIYFSYDVKMKEKGDIPEGYSVSREKKERFSLILESASTNQTSMYLCASSFGGLNTEAFFGQGTRLTVV.

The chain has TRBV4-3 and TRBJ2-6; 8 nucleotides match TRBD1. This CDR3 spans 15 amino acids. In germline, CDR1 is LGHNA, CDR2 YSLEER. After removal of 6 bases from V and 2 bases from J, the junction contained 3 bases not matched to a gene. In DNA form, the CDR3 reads TGCGCCAGCAGTATACAGGGGGCTGGGGCCAACGTCCTGACTTTC. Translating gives CASSIQGAGANVLTF.

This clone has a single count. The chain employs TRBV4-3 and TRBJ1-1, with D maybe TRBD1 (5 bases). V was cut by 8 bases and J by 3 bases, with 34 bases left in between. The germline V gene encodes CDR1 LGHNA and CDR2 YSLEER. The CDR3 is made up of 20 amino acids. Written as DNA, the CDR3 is TGCGCCAGCTCCCGGGGAGGAGGAGTCAGGGTGCCCGATCAGGACACTGAAGCTTTCTTT. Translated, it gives CASSRGGGVRVPDQDTEAFF.

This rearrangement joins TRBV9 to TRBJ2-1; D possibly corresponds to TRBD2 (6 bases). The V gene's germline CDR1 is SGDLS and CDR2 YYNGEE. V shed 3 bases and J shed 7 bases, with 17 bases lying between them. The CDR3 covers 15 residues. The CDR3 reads CASSGGLGTFNEQFF. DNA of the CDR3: TGTGCCAGCAGCGGAGGACTGGGGACTTTTAATGAGCAGTTCTTC.

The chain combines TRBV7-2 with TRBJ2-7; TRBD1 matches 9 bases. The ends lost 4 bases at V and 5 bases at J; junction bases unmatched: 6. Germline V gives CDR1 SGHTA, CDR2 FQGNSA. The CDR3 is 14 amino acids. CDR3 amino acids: CASSSWDRANEQYF. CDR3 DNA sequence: TGTGCCAGCAGCTCCTGGGACAGGGCTAACGAGCAGTACTTC.

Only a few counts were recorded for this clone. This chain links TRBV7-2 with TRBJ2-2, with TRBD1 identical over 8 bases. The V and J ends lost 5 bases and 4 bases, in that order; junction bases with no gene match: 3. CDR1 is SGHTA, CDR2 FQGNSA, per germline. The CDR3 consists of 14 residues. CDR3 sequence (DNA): TGTGCCAGCAGCCGGGACAGGTCCACCGGGGAGCTGTTTTTT. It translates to CASSRDRSTGELFF.

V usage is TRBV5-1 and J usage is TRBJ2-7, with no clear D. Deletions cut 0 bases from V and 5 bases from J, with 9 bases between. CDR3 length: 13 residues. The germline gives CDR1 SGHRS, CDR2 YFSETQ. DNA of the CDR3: TGCGCCAGCAGCTTGGGACTGCACAACGAGCAGTACTTC. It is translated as CASSLGLHNEQYF.

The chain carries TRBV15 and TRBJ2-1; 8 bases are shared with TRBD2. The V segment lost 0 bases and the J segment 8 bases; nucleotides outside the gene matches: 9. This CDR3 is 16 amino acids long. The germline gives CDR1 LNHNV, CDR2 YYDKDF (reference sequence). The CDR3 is CATSRDSSGRRDEQFF. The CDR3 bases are TGTGCCACCAGCAGAGATTCGAGCGGGAGACGCGATGAGCAGTTCTTC. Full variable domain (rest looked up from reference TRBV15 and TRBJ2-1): DAMVIQNPRYQVTQFGKPVTLSCSQTLNHNVMYWYQQKSSQAPKLLFHYYDKDFNNEADTPDNFQSRRPNTSFCFLDIRSPGLGDTAMYLCATSRDSSGRRDEQFFGPGTRLTVL.

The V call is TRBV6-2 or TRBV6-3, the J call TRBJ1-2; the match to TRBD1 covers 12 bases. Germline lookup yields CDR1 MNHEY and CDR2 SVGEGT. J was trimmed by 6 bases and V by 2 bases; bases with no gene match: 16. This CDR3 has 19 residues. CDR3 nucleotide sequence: TGTGCCAGCAGTTACCCCGACGGGACAGGGGGCCGAAGAGTCGATGGCTACACCTTC. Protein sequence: CASSYPDGTGGRRVDGYTF.

The CDR3 is CASSLEGQGSYQPQHF. The CDR3 nucleotides read TGTGCCAGCAGCCTCGAGGGACAGGGGAGTTATCAGCCCCAGCATTTT. The genes are TRBV7-8 and TRBJ1-5; 10 positions agree with TRBD1. The V gene end was trimmed by 5 bases and the J gene end by 5 bases; junction bases not matched to a gene: 9. Per germline, CDR1 SGHVS and CDR2 FQNEAQ. The CDR3 extends over 16 amino acids.

This CDR3 is CASSRGSGYYNEQFF. In DNA, the CDR3 is TGTGCCAGCAGCCGTGGTAGCGGGTATTACAATGAGCAGTTCTTC. The V and J genes are TRBV27 and TRBJ2-1, with 7 nucleotides matching TRBD2. This CDR3 is 15 amino acids long. The junction had 9 bases not matched to a gene; V was cut back by 6 bases and J by 4 bases. Germline V gene data show CDR1 as MNHEY and CDR2 as SMNVEV (reference sequence).

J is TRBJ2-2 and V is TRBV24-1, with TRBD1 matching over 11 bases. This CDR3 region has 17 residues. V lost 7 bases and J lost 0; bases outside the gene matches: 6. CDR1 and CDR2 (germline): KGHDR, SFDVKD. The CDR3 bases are TGTGCCACCAGCCCATCGGGACAGGGGGCGAACACCGGGGAGCTGTTTTTT. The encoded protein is CATSPSGQGANTGELFF.

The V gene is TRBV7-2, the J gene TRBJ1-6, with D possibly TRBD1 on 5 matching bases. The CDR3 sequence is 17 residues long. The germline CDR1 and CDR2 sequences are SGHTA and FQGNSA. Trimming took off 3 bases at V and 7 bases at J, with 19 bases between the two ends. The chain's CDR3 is CASSLGPPGLGNSPLHF. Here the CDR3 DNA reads TGTGCCAGCAGCTTGGGCCCACCAGGGCTTGGAAATTCACCCCTCCACTTT. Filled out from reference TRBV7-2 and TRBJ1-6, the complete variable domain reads GAGVSQSPSNKVTEKGKDVELRCDPISGHTALYWYRQSLGQGLEFLIYFQGNSAPDKSGLPSDRFSAERTGGSVSTLTIQRTQQEDSAVYLCASSLGPPGLGNSPLHFGNGTRLTVT.

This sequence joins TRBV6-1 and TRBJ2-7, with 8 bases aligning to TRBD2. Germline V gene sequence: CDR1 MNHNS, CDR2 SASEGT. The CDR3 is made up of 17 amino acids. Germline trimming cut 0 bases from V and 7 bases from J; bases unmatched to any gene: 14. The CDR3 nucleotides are TGTGCCAGCAGTGAAGCCTATGGGCGGGGGGTAGCGGGGGAGCAGTACTTC. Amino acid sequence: CASSEAYGRGVAGEQYF.

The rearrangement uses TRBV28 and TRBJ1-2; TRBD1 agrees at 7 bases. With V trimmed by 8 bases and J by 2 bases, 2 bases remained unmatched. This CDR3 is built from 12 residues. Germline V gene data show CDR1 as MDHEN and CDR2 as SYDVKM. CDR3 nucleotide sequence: TGTGCCAGCTCGACAGGGAACTATGGCTACACCTTC. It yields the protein CASSTGNYGYTF.